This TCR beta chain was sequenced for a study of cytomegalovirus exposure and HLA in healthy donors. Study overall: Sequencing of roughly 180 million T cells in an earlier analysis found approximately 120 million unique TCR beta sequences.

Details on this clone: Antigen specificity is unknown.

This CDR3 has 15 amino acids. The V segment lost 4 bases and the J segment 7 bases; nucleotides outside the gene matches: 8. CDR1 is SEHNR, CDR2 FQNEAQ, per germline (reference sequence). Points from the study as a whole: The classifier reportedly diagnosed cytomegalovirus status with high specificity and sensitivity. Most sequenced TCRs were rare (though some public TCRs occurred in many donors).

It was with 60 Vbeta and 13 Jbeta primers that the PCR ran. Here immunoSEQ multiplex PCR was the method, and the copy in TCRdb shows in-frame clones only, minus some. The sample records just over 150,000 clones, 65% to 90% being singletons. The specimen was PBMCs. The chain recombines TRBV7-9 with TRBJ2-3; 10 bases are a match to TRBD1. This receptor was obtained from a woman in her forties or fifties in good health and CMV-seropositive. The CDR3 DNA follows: TGTGCCAGCAGCTCATTGGGACAGGGGCAGCATACGCAGTATTTT. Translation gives CASSSLGQGQHTQYF.